One and the same sample provided the 27 T cell receptor beta chains below, sequenced in a study of T cell changes during pregnancy in multiple sclerosis. Using immunoSEQ multiplex PCR, the repertoire was profiled, and TCRdb retains in-frame clones only, with some absent. The repertoire holds about 38,000 clones, with approximately 90% as singletons. Sequenced here: CD4+ T cells from peripheral blood mononuclear cells, sampled before pregnancy. The receptor set was obtained from a female donor with multiple sclerosis, enrolled in a pregnancy study.

The rearrangement uses TRBV5-4 and TRBJ1-2; no definite D call. Trimming took 2 bases from V and 7 from J, leaving 9 bases between them. This CDR3 has 12 amino acids. Per the germline V gene, CDR1 is SGHNT and CDR2 is YYREEE (reference sequence). The CDR3: CASSFAAGGYTF. The CDR3 nucleotides are TGTGCCAGCAGCTTTGCGGCGGGTGGCTACACCTTC. Filled out from reference TRBV5-4 and TRBJ1-2, the complete variable domain reads ETGVTQSPTHLIKTRGQQVTLRCSSQSGHNTVSWYQQALGQGPQFIFQYYREEENGRGNFPPRFSGLQFPNYSSELNVNALELDDSALYLCASSFAAGGYTFGSGTRLTVV.

The rearrangement links TRBV5-4 to TRBJ2-2, with 10 bases matching TRBD1. Germline CDR1 SGHNT, CDR2 YYREEE (reference sequence). The CDR3 contains 15 residues. V was pared by 0 bases and J by 5 bases, with 1 base of the junction left unmatched. As DNA, the CDR3 is TGTGCCAGCAGCTTGGTGGGACAGGGGACCGGGGAGCTGTTTTTT. Translated, it gives CASSLVGQGTGELFF.

This rearrangement joins TRBV29-1 to TRBJ1-2, with D perhaps matching TRBD1 (5 bases). Deletions cut 5 bases from V and 3 bases from J, with 13 bases between. Germline lookup yields CDR1 SQVTM and CDR2 ANQGSEA. The CDR3 consists of 13 residues. This chain's CDR3 is CSVWTPRDYGYTF. CDR3 nucleotide sequence: TGCAGCGTTTGGACACCCCGGGACTATGGCTACACCTTC.

This rearrangement joins TRBV10-1 to TRBJ1-2; 8 bases map to TRBD1. The CDR3 is 13 amino acids. V was clipped by 3 bases and J by 12 bases; unmatched bases: 9. Germline V gene data show CDR1 as WNHNN and CDR2 as SYGVQD (reference sequence). The CDR3 DNA is TGCGCCAGCAGTGACAGGGTGGCAGGGGGCCACACCTTC. It is translated as CASSDRVAGGHTF.

The chain couples TRBV30 to TRBJ1-3; no clear D gene. CDR3 length: 14 residues. Germline CDR1 GTSNPN, CDR2 SVGIG (reference sequence). The V end was cut by 4 bases, the J end by 3 bases, with 13 bases between. CDR3 protein: CAWTRLGDGNTIYF. The CDR3 region has the DNA TGTGCCTGGACCCGTCTGGGAGATGGAAACACCATATATTTT.

V gene TRBV29-1 combines with J gene TRBJ1-2; weak D call: TRBD1 (6 bases). Trimming shortened V by 6 bases and J by 0 bases, and 11 bases separated the two germline ends. CDR1 SQVTM and CDR2 ANQGSEA come from the germline V gene. The CDR3 runs 13 residues. The CDR3 bases are TGCAGCGTCACCGGGACACCTAACTATGGCTACACCTTC. This codes for CSVTGTPNYGYTF.

This clone was detected only once. The chain combines TRBV5-1 with TRBJ1-2, with a weak D call TRBD1 (5 bases). Per germline, CDR1 SGHRS and CDR2 YFSETQ. V was clipped by 2 bases and J by 5 bases, with 10 bases between them. The CDR3 is made up of 13 amino acids. The CDR3 loop reads CASSFRVEYGYTF. Here the CDR3 DNA reads TGCGCCAGCAGCTTCAGGGTAGAATATGGCTACACCTTC.

V and J are TRBV2 and TRBJ2-5; no clear D. CDR1 and CDR2 from the germline V gene are SNHLY and FYNNEI. V was trimmed by 5 bases and J by 1 base, leaving 5 bases between them. The CDR3 runs 12 residues. This CDR3 reads CASSHSQETQYF. The CDR3 nucleotides are TGTGCCAGCAGTCACAGCCAAGAGACCCAGTACTTC.

This chain links TRBV7-3 with TRBJ2-1, with 9 bases identical to TRBD2. This CDR3 has 17 residues. Germline lookup yields CDR1 SGHTA and CDR2 FQGTGA. The V segment lost 5 bases and the J segment 5 bases; nucleotides outside the gene matches: 13. The CDR3 bases are TGTGCCAGCAGCCCCCGCGGGCGGGAGGGGGTGGACAATGAGCAGTTCTTC. Its translation: CASSPRGREGVDNEQFF. The full variable domain, in which reference TRBV7-3 and TRBJ2-1 provide the parts outside the CDR3, is GAGVSQTPSNKVTEKGKYVELRCDPISGHTALYWYRQSLGQGPEFLIYFQGTGAADDSGLPNDRFFAVRPEGSVSTLKIQRTERGDSAVYLCASSPRGREGVDNEQFFGPGTRLTVL.

The chain joins TRBV7-9 to TRBJ2-2; D not resolved. Germline V gene sequence: CDR1 SEHNR, CDR2 FQNEAQ (reference sequence). This CDR3 region has 13 residues. With 3 bases removed from V and 5 bases from J, the gap between germline ends came to 7 bases. DNA for the CDR3: TGTGCCAGCAGCTTCAGTTATACCGGGGAGCTGTTTTTT. Translating gives CASSFSYTGELFF.

The chain is built from TRBV6-5 and TRBJ1-4, with 7 bases lining up with TRBD1. This CDR3 region has 14 residues. After removal of 8 bases from V and 8 bases from J, the junction contained 11 bases not matched to a gene. Germline values: CDR1 MNHEY, CDR2 SVGAGI. CDR3 sequence: CASARDSQYEKLFF. The CDR3, as DNA: TGTGCCAGCGCCCGGGACAGCCAATACGAAAAACTGTTTTTT.

This rearrangement joins TRBV11-2 to TRBJ1-2; D is ambiguous. Germline V lookup: CDR1 SGHAT, CDR2 FQNNGV. CDR3 length: 13 residues. V was cut by 2 bases and J by 9 bases, with 13 bases left in between. This chain's CDR3 is CASSLSGIPSYTF. In DNA, the CDR3 is TGTGCCAGCAGCTTAAGCGGGATTCCGAGCTACACCTTC. Full variable domain (missing parts from reference TRBV11-2 and TRBJ1-2): EAGVAQSPRYKIIEKRQSVAFWCNPISGHATLYWYQQILGQGPKLLIQFQNNGVVDDSQLPKDRFSAERLKGVDSTLKIQPAKLEDSAVYLCASSLSGIPSYTFGSGTRLTVV.

As for this clone: The sample has other DNA sequences that encode this CDR3 too. This chain uses TRBV7-9 with TRBJ1-1; 8 nucleotides line up with TRBD1. CDR1 is SEHNR and CDR2 is FQNEAQ in the germline V gene (reference sequence). The CDR3 totals 13 residues. J gave up 4 bases and V 5 bases, and 3 bases lay outside the gene matches. CDR3 sequence reads: CASSVGTGTEAFF. CDR3 bases: TGTGCCAGCAGCGTCGGGACAGGCACTGAAGCTTTCTTT. The full variable domain, completed using reference TRBV7-9 and TRBJ1-1, is DTGVSQNPRHKITKRGQNVTFRCDPISEHNRLYWYRQTLGQGPEFLTYFQNEAQLEKSRLLSDRFSAERPKGSFSTLEIQRTEQGDSAMYLCASSVGTGTEAFFGQGTRLTVV.

The genes are TRBV5-1 and TRBJ1-2; D possibly corresponds to TRBD1 (6 bases). CDR3 length: 14 amino acids. V was shortened by 0 bases and J by 6 bases, with 12 bases between the two germline ends. Germline-derived CDR1 and CDR2 are SGHRS and YFSETQ. The CDR3 DNA sequence: TGCGCCAGCAGCTTGGATTGGGCAGGGGATGGCTACACCTTC. This encodes CASSLDWAGDGYTF.

The V gene is TRBV19, the J gene TRBJ1-2; the D gene is possibly TRBD1 (6 bases). The CDR3 length is 14 residues. Germline V gene sequence: CDR1 LNHDA, CDR2 SQIVND (reference sequence). The V and J ends lost 3 bases and 4 bases respectively, with 12 bases between them. The CDR3 sequence is CASSIRQALYGYTF. The CDR3, as DNA: TGTGCCAGTAGTATTCGACAGGCTCTCTATGGCTACACCTTC.

The chain joins TRBV7-2 to TRBJ1-2, with TRBD1 identical over 9 bases. The V gene end was trimmed by 1 base and the J gene end by 3 bases; junction bases not matched to a gene: 3. Germline V lookup: CDR1 SGHTA, CDR2 FQGNSA. CDR3 length: 15 residues. The CDR3 DNA sequence: TGTGCCAGCAGCTTAGTGGGGACAGGGTACTATGGCTACACCTTC. It encodes CASSLVGTGYYGYTF.

The chain has TRBV7-8 and TRBJ2-5; the D gene is possibly TRBD1 (5 bases). V was trimmed by 2 bases and J by 4 bases, leaving 11 bases between them. CDR1 is SGHVS and CDR2 is FQNEAQ in the germline V gene. The CDR3 runs 14 residues. The CDR3 DNA reads as TGTGCCAGCAGCTTAAGGGGTAGCAGAGAGACCCAGTACTTC. The encoded protein is CASSLRGSRETQYF.

The chain is built from TRBV19 and TRBJ1-5; 7 positions agree with TRBD1. The junction had 2 bases not matched to a gene; V was cut back by 5 bases and J by 4 bases. Germline CDR1 LNHDA, CDR2 SQIVND (reference sequence). The CDR3 runs 13 residues. CDR3 amino acids: CASSVDRNQPQHF. CDR3 nucleotides: TGTGCCAGTAGTGTGGACAGGAATCAGCCCCAGCATTTT. Full variable domain (rest looked up from reference TRBV19 and TRBJ1-5): DGGITQSPKYLFRKEGQNVTLSCEQNLNHDAMYWYRQDPGQGLRLIYYSQIVNDFQKGDIAEGYSVSREKKESFPLTVTSAQKNPTAFYLCASSVDRNQPQHFGDGTRLSIL.

The rearrangement uses TRBV7-2 and TRBJ1-4; D may be TRBD1 (6 bases). This CDR3 region has 14 residues. V was trimmed by 5 bases and J by 5 bases, leaving 12 bases between them. CDR1 is SGHTA, CDR2 FQGNSA, per germline. CDR3 coding DNA: TGTGCCAGCAGCCTCCGACAGGCAAATGAAAAACTGTTTTTT. It yields the protein CASSLRQANEKLFF.

V and J are TRBV7-9 and TRBJ2-1; D is ambiguous. The V gene's germline CDR1 is SEHNR and CDR2 FQNEAQ (reference sequence). This CDR3 is 12 amino acids long. Trimming removed 5 bases from V and 8 bases from J, with 10 bases in between. The CDR3 DNA sequence: TGTGCCAGCAGCAGAGATATGGATGAGCAGTTCTTC. This sequence encodes CASSRDMDEQFF. Combining the CDR3 with reference TRBV7-9 and TRBJ2-1 gives the whole variable domain DTGVSQNPRHKITKRGQNVTFRCDPISEHNRLYWYRQTLGQGPEFLTYFQNEAQLEKSRLLSDRFSAERPKGSFSTLEIQRTEQGDSAMYLCASSRDMDEQFFGPGTRLTVL.

The V and J genes are TRBV7-9 and TRBJ2-5, with 11 positions matching TRBD1. This CDR3 is built from 16 residues. CDR1 and CDR2 from the germline V gene are SEHNR and FQNEAQ (reference sequence). Trimming at V came to 3 bases and at J to 5 bases, leaving 8 bases not matched to a gene. CDR3: CASSLRTGGGKETQYF. Written as DNA, the CDR3 is TGTGCCAGCAGCTTGAGGACAGGGGGCGGGAAGGAGACCCAGTACTTC.

The rearrangement uses TRBV4-3 and TRBJ1-6; TRBD1 matches at 9 bases. The CDR3 loop spans 16 amino acids. CDR1 and CDR2 from the germline V gene are LGHNA and YSLEER. V dropped 1 base and J dropped 13; count of bases not matched to a gene: 11. The CDR3 region is CASSQGYRDRAIPLHF. The CDR3 region has the DNA TGCGCCAGCAGCCAAGGATACCGGGACAGGGCCATTCCCCTCCACTTT.

The rearrangement uses TRBV11-2 and TRBJ1-6; no clear D gene. The CDR3 runs 15 residues. The germline V gene has CDR1 SGHAT and CDR2 FQNNGV. Trimming took off 3 bases at V and 1 base at J, with 7 bases between the two ends. The CDR3 nucleotides are TGTGCCAGCAGCTTGCTGAGTTCCTATAATTCACCCCTCCACTTT. Its translation: CASSLLSSYNSPLHF.

The chain combines TRBV5-1 with TRBJ2-7; D perhaps matches TRBD1 (6 bases). CDR3 length equals 16 residues. The ends were cut back, 0 bases at V and 0 bases at J, with 13 bases in the middle. CDR1 and CDR2 (germline): SGHRS, YFSETQ. The CDR3 loop reads CASSLGTAENSYEQYF. DNA for the CDR3: TGCGCCAGCAGCTTGGGGACAGCTGAAAACTCCTACGAGCAGTACTTC. The full variable domain, in which reference TRBV5-1 and TRBJ2-7 provide the parts outside the CDR3, is KAGVTQTPRYLIKTRGQQVTLSCSPISGHRSVSWYQQTPGQGLQFLFEYFSETQRNKGNFPGRFSGRQFSNSRSEMNVSTLELGDSALYLCASSLGTAENSYEQYFGPGTRLTVT.

This sequence joins TRBV10-3 and TRBJ1-5; possible D gene TRBD1, 5 bases. The CDR3 spans 14 residues. Deletions cut 10 bases from V and 5 bases from J, with 18 bases between. CDR1 and CDR2 (germline): ENHRY, SYGVKD. The CDR3 sequence: CATAARGGDQPQHF. In DNA, the CDR3 is TGTGCCACGGCGGCGCGTGGGGGGGATCAGCCCCAGCATTTT.

This clone was seen a single time. The rearrangement joins TRBV20-1 to TRBJ1-2; no reliable D call. The V gene lost 6 bases and the J gene lost 8 bases, with 13 bases spanning the gap. Per germline, CDR1 DFQATT and CDR2 SNEGSKA (reference sequence). CDR3 length: 11 amino acids. The CDR3 DNA reads TGCAGTGCAGACGGTGCACAGGGCTACACCTTC. Protein: CSADGAQGYTF.

V and J are TRBV6-5 and TRBJ2-5; D possibly corresponds to TRBD1 (6 bases). The CDR3 is 14 residues long. Germline V CDR1 and CDR2: MNHEY, SVGAGI. V lost 1 base and J 5 bases, leaving 11 bases between the germline ends. CDR3 coding DNA: TGTGCCAGCAGTTACTTACAGGGTGGTGAGACCCAGTACTTC. It translates to CASSYLQGGETQYF.